The 7 T cell receptor beta chains presented below share a single source sample, sequenced in a study of blood T cells in healthy people across ages. A second PCR, run for about 6 to 11 cycles, used a sample-barcoded 5' primer plus a J-beta primer mix. TCRdb called the 5' RACE reads again in MiXCR, with one record for every CDR3 protein. This table holds 1.4 million to 1.5 million distinct CDR3 sequences, 42% found once. Material: blood. These receptors all come from a woman aged 18-29 years in good health.

V is TRBV20-1 and J is TRBJ2-5; D may be TRBD2 (5 bases). This CDR3 region has 15 residues. With 5 bases removed from V and 2 bases from J, the gap between germline ends came to 18 bases. Germline CDR1 and CDR2: DFQATT and SNEGSKA (reference sequence). The CDR3 coding sequence is TGCAGTGCTCCTAACCGGGATGCACGGCAAGAGACCCAGTACTTC. It specifies CSAPNRDARQETQYF.

This clonotype was found many times. The chain combines TRBV29-1 with TRBJ2-7; TRBD2 aligns across 10 bases. Germline V gene data show CDR1 as SQVTM and CDR2 as ANQGSEA. V dropped 4 bases and J dropped 5; count of bases not matched to a gene: 2. This CDR3 contains 12 residues. For the CDR3, the DNA is TGCAGCGTTGCTAGCGGGAGCGACGAGCAGTACTTC. Its translation: CSVASGSDEQYF.

In its sample, this clonotype was seen a few times. The rearrangement uses TRBV20-1 and TRBJ2-2; TRBD2 matches 11 bases. The germline gives CDR1 DFQATT, CDR2 SNEGSKA (reference sequence). This CDR3 region has 17 residues. The V and J ends lost 4 bases and 6 bases, in that order; junction bases with no gene match: 13. The CDR3 sequence: CSAIGRLAGKLPGELFF. The CDR3 nucleotides read TGCAGTGCTATCGGTAGACTAGCGGGAAAGTTGCCCGGGGAGCTGTTTTTT.

J is TRBJ2-7 and V is TRBV4-1; maybe TRBD1 (6 bases). Germline CDR1 is MGHRA and CDR2 is YSYEKL. V gave up 1 base and J gave up 7 bases, with 17 bases separating them. The CDR3 spans 15 residues. The CDR3 sequence: CASSQGARGVGEQYF. Written as DNA, the CDR3 is TGCGCCAGCAGCCAAGGGGCCAGGGGAGTAGGGGAGCAGTACTTC.

V and J are TRBV12-3 or TRBV12-4 and TRBJ2-5; D may be TRBD2 (6 bases). The V end lost 3 bases, the J end lost 11 bases, and 19 bases lay between the germline ends. This CDR3 comprises 14 residues. The CDR3 region is CASSFRPSDGEQYF. In DNA, the CDR3 is TGTGCCAGCAGTTTTCGCCCTAGCGACGGTGAGCAGTACTTC.

This chain uses TRBV12-3 or TRBV12-4 with TRBJ1-6, with D uncertain. This CDR3 contains 19 residues. V gave up 6 bases and J gave up 0 bases, with 21 bases separating them. The CDR3 here is CASSPSLGSLYSYNSPLHF. CDR3 DNA: TGTGCCAGCAGCCCTAGTTTGGGCAGCCTCTACTCCTATAATTCACCCCTCCACTTT.

V and J are TRBV4-1 and TRBJ2-1; 7 bases match TRBD2. The DNA matches TRBJ2-7 better at its end, which makes the J call doubtful. The CDR3 loop spans 15 amino acids. CDR1 is MGHRA, CDR2 YSYEKL, per germline. CDR3 sequence reads: CASSPGLNSYNEQYF. In DNA, the CDR3 is TGCGCCAGCAGCCCGGGACTAAACTCCTACAATGAGCAGTACTTC.